A selection of T cell receptor beta chains follows, all from one sample in a study of identical twins. TCRdb used MiXCR to reprocess the 5' RACE reads, holding one entry per CDR3 protein. The sample holds around 570,000 distinct CDR3 sequences, around 9.6% seen once. This same sample was also taken into another study, of yellow fever vaccine responses in identical twins.

The sample taken for sequencing was PBMCs. Receptor source: a woman between 18 and 29 years old in good health. The CDR3 runs from the conserved cysteine through the conserved F or W.

cdr3_length | j_call | v_call | cdr3_aa
17 | TRBJ2-1 | TRBV5-4 | CASSPLPGQLFYNEQFF
12 | TRBJ2-5 | TRBV29-1 | CSGRDVQETQYF
13 | TRBJ2-5 | TRBV7-9 | CASSPQRKETQYF
14 | TRBJ2-7 | TRBV5-1 | CASSIGHQAYEQYF
15 | TRBJ2-1 | TRBV15 | CATSPGLAALNEQFF
16 | TRBJ2-1 | TRBV12-5 | CASAIIGLAGENEQFF
13 | TRBJ2-7 | TRBV6-6 | CASSDRGQYEQYF
12 | TRBJ2-3 | TRBV9 | CASSVATDTQYF
14 | TRBJ1-6 | TRBV7-2 | CASSSGSYNSPLHF
17 | TRBJ2-1 | TRBV5-5 | CASSLPLAGEVSNEQFF